A selection of T cell receptor beta chains follows, all from one sample in a study of OX40 agonist ivuxolimab in advanced cancers. Generated by immunoSEQ multiplex PCR, the TCRdb table keeps only in-frame clones and is missing some. Seen here are approximately 89,000 clones, about 91% observed once, and the top ten hold roughly 0.8%. The sequencing here drew on CD4+ or CD8+ T cells sorted from blood, taken in a trial of the OX40 agonist ivuxolimab. The receptor set was obtained from an adult with an advanced solid tumor such as melanoma, head and neck, liver or kidney cancer. CDR3s include the opening cysteine and the closing phenylalanine or tryptophan. A D gene is named only where the DNA matches it firmly. Clone size appears in some rows only: once, few, many, or a class for an expanded clone.

>TRBJ2-7|NA|TRBV6-5|once
CASSYSSSRYEQYF
TGTGCCAGCAGTTACTCGTCTAGCCGGTACGAGCAGTACTTC
>TRBJ2-1|NA|TRBV2|NA
CASSRNTDGEQFF
TGTGCCAGCAGCCGCAATACGGACGGTGAGCAGTTCTTC
>TRBJ2-5|NA|TRBV25-1|NA
CASSEYTTKRETQYF
TGTGCCAGCAGTGAATATACAACAAAACGAGAGACCCAGTACTTC
>TRBJ2-7|NA|TRBV6-6|NA
CASSYTFGLGEQYF
TGTGCCAGCAGTTACACCTTCGGGCTGGGGGAGCAGTACTTC
>TRBJ2-7|NA|TRBV25-1|NA
CASSGGIAGNSYEQYF
TGTGCCAGCAGTGGGGGTATCGCCGGGAATTCCTACGAGCAGTACTTC
>TRBJ2-5|NA|TRBV5-6|NA
CASSLAGKTQYF
TGTGCCAGCAGCTTGGCGGGAAAGACCCAGTACTTC
>TRBJ2-3|NA|TRBV28|NA
CASSSRTDTQYF
TGTGCCAGCAGTTCTAGAACAGATACGCAGTATTTT
>TRBJ2-1|NA|TRBV28|NA
CASSLGGTSYNEQFF
TGTGCCAGCAGTTTAGGCGGAACCTCCTACAATGAGCAGTTCTTC
>TRBJ2-1|NA|TRBV7-6|NA
CASSNYNEQFF
TGTGCCTCCTCGAACTACAATGAGCAGTTCTTC
>TRBJ2-7|NA|TRBV2|NA
CASRGGGWAEEQYF
TGTGCCAGCAGAGGGGGAGGCTGGGCGGAGGAGCAGTACTTC
>TRBJ2-3|NA|TRBV5-1|once
CASSLSAGYTDTQYF
TGCGCCAGCAGCTTATCTGCGGGATACACAGATACGCAGTATTTT
>TRBJ2-1|NA|TRBV30|NA
CAWAGLAYNEQFF
TGTGCCTGGGCGGGACTGGCCTACAATGAGCAGTTCTTC
>TRBJ2-1|NA|TRBV5-1|NA
CASNQRGGNEQFF
TGCGCCAGCAACCAAAGGGGGGGCAATGAGCAGTTCTTC
>TRBJ2-1|NA|TRBV7-2|NA
CASSSDTLSYNEQFF
TGTGCCAGCAGCTCCGACACCCTATCCTACAATGAGCAGTTCTTC
>TRBJ2-3|NA|TRBV4-2|NA
CASSQSWQGRADTQYF
TGTGCCAGCAGCCAATCTTGGCAGGGTCGGGCAGATACGCAGTATTTT
>TRBJ2-7|TRBD1|TRBV5-1|NA
CASSWTGSYEQYF
TGCGCCAGCAGCTGGACAGGGAGCTACGAGCAGTACTTC
>TRBJ2-1|TRBD2|TRBV18|NA
CASSPPIGLAGWDEQFF
TGTGCCAGCTCACCCCCTATAGGACTAGCGGGGTGGGATGAGCAGTTCTTC
>TRBJ2-3|NA|TRBV27|NA
CASSLETASDTQYF
TGTGCCAGCAGTTTGGAGACAGCCTCAGATACGCAGTATTTT
>TRBJ1-5|TRBD1|TRBV7-8|NA
CASSGQGYGGNQPQHF
TGTGCCAGCAGCGGACAGGGATATGGCGGCAATCAGCCCCAGCATTTT
>TRBJ1-5|NA|TRBV5-8|NA
CASRTGAGSNQPQHF
TGTGCCAGCAGGACCGGGGCAGGGAGCAATCAGCCCCAGCATTTT
>TRBJ2-7|NA|TRBV13|NA
CASSHRIHEQYF
TGTGCCAGCAGCCACAGAATCCACGAGCAGTACTTC
>TRBJ2-7|TRBD1|TRBV5-5|NA
CASSGRWATGNEQYF
TGTGCCAGCAGCGGGCGTTGGGCGACAGGGAACGAGCAGTACTTC
>TRBJ1-5|NA|TRBV5-1|few
CASSLGINQPQHF
TGCGCCAGCAGCTTGGGGATCAATCAGCCCCAGCATTTT
>TRBJ2-5|NA|TRBV7-2|few
CASSRSGTNQETQYF
TGTGCCAGCAGCCGATCCGGGACAAATCAAGAGACCCAGTACTTC
>TRBJ1-3|NA|TRBV7-2|NA
CASSPAGFSGNTIYF
TGTGCCAGCAGCCCGGCAGGGTTCTCTGGAAACACCATATATTTT
>TRBJ2-1|NA|TRBV9|NA
CASSVDLASNNNEQFF
TGTGCCAGCAGCGTGGACTTAGCGAGTAACAACAATGAGCAGTTCTTC
>TRBJ2-1|NA|TRBV18|NA
CASSPKRDGEQFF
TGTGCCAGCTCACCAAAGAGGGACGGGGAGCAGTTCTTC
>TRBJ2-7|NA|TRBV2|few
CASSETRSAYEQYF
TGTGCCAGCAGTGAGACTAGATCCGCCTACGAGCAGTACTTC
>TRBJ1-5|NA|TRBV19|NA
CASSIGRTVNQPQHF
TGTGCCAGTAGTATAGGGAGGACCGTAAATCAGCCCCAGCATTTT
>TRBJ1-2|TRBD1|TRBV28|NA
CASSLVLNRGQNKGYTF
TGTGCCAGCAGTTTAGTTCTAAACAGGGGGCAGAACAAGGGCTACACCTTC
>TRBJ1-4|NA|TRBV19|NA
CATSGSAYEKLFF
TGTGCTACCTCAGGGTCCGCGTACGAAAAACTGTTTTTT
>TRBJ1-1|NA|TRBV7-9|once
CASFPSWGRRAFF
TGTGCCAGCTTCCCTTCTTGGGGGCGCCGAGCTTTCTTT
>TRBJ2-5|NA|TRBV6-1|NA
CASSEVLGGEETQYF
TGTGCCAGCAGTGAAGTTCTCGGTGGGGAGGAGACCCAGTACTTC
>TRBJ2-2|NA|TRBV10-3|NA
CAISERGANTGELFF
TGTGCCATCAGTGAAAGGGGGGCGAACACCGGGGAGCTGTTTTTT
>TRBJ2-7|TRBD1|TRBV2|few
CASLKQGASYEQYF
TGTGCCAGCCTCAAACAGGGGGCGTCCTACGAGCAGTACTTC
>TRBJ1-4|NA|TRBV7-2|NA
CASSLDPGRVEKLFF
TGTGCCAGCAGCTTAGACCCGGGGAGGGTTGAAAAACTGTTTTTT
>TRBJ1-2|NA|TRBV28|once
CASSLSSFYGYTF
TGTGCCAGCAGTTTATCTTCTTTCTATGGCTACACCTTC
>TRBJ2-3|NA|TRBV9|NA
CASSGGPVVDTQYF
TGTGCCAGCAGCGGAGGACCGGTGGTAGATACGCAGTATTTT
>TRBJ2-3|TRBD2|TRBV10-3|once
CAIGGSVSDTQYF
TGTGCCATCGGCGGGAGTGTGTCAGATACGCAGTATTTT
>TRBJ1-5|NA|TRBV5-1|NA
CASSFDGGDGQPQHF
TGCGCCAGCAGCTTTGATGGGGGAGACGGTCAGCCCCAGCATTTT
>TRBJ2-2|TRBD2|TRBV7-9|NA
CASSHRDYAAGELFF
TGTGCCAGCAGCCACCGGGACTACGCAGCCGGGGAGCTGTTTTTT
>TRBJ2-1|NA|TRBV6-1|NA
CASSEGPVGNEQFF
TGTGCCAGCAGTGAAGGGCCGGTGGGGAATGAGCAGTTCTTC
>TRBJ1-3|NA|TRBV15|NA
CATSIDRGNTIYF
TGTGCCACCAGCATTGACAGGGGAAACACCATATATTTT
>TRBJ2-7|NA|TRBV5-6|NA
CASSLVGEQYF
TGTGCCAGCAGCTTGGTCGGGGAGCAGTACTTC
>TRBJ1-1|NA|TRBV5-4|NA
CASSSLGRQTAFF
TGTGCCAGCAGCTCCCTAGGGAGGCAAACGGCTTTCTTT
>TRBJ1-1|NA|TRBV28|NA
CASREDTPEAFF
TGTGCCAGCAGAGAGGACACGCCAGAAGCTTTCTTT
>TRBJ2-1|NA|TRBV7-6|NA
CASSLTVTSTDEQFF
TGTGCCAGCAGCTTAACCGTCACTAGTACGGATGAGCAGTTCTTC
>TRBJ2-5|NA|TRBV14|NA
CASSQDLAHQETQYF
TGTGCCAGCAGCCAAGATCTAGCGCACCAAGAGACCCAGTACTTC
>TRBJ2-5|TRBD2|TRBV19|NA
CASMPQSGSPGTQYF
TGTGCCAGTATGCCCCAAAGCGGGAGCCCCGGGACCCAGTACTTC
>TRBJ2-1|TRBD2|TRBV5-1|once
CASSHQTSGGGFLYNEQFF
TGCGCCAGCAGCCATCAGACTAGCGGGGGAGGTTTCCTATACAATGAGCAGTTCTTC
>TRBJ2-7|TRBD2|TRBV7-2|NA
CASSPRTSGTHEQYF
TGTGCCAGCAGCCCACGGACTAGCGGGACCCACGAGCAGTACTTC
>TRBJ2-2|NA|TRBV7-2|NA
CASSALGVAVTPGELFF
TGTGCCAGCAGCGCCTTGGGGGTAGCGGTAACCCCCGGGGAGCTGTTTTTT
>TRBJ2-7|TRBD2|TRBV29-1|NA
CSVEPGGTYEQYF
TGCAGCGTTGAACCGGGGGGGACCTACGAGCAGTACTTC
>TRBJ2-2|NA|TRBV5-1|NA
CASHWTPNTGELFF
TGCGCCAGCCATTGGACACCGAACACCGGGGAGCTGTTTTTT
>TRBJ2-7|TRBD2|TRBV19|NA
CASSIDRTSGSVYGEQYF
TGTGCCAGTAGTATAGATCGGACTAGCGGGAGCGTATATGGGGAGCAGTACTTC
>TRBJ2-5|NA|TRBV29-1|NA
CSVDPPRVGETQYF
TGCAGCGTTGACCCCCCCAGGGTTGGGGAGACCCAGTACTTC
>TRBJ1-2|TRBD1|TRBV15|NA
CATGRDRGNYGYTF
TGTGCCACCGGCCGGGACAGGGGTAACTATGGCTACACCTTC
>TRBJ2-7|TRBD2|TRBV6-6|NA
CASSSTSGPSYEQYF
TGTGCCAGCAGTTCCACTAGCGGCCCCTCCTACGAGCAGTACTTC
>TRBJ1-5|NA|TRBV19|NA
CASSIVEQPQHF
TGTGCCAGTAGTATAGTGGAGCAGCCCCAGCATTTT